The text below deals with one T cell receptor beta chain. Its antigen is not identified. Trimming took 8 bases from V and 2 from J; bases not matched to a gene: 9. CDR1 is SGHAT, CDR2 FQNNGV, per germline. The CDR3 sequence is 14 residues long. The data were obtained in a study of cytomegalovirus exposure and HLA in healthy donors. Findings of the study overall: Most TCR sequences were seen very rarely across donors, but some public TCRs occurred in many.

Primers for the PCR totalled 60 Vbeta and 13 Jbeta. The assay was immunoSEQ multiplex PCR, and TCRdb's table has in-frame clones only and misses some. The table lists over 150,000 clones, around 80% of them singletons. The chain couples TRBV11-2 to TRBJ2-7, with 7 nucleotides matching TRBD1. The sample taken for sequencing was PBMCs. This TCR derives from a man aged 18 to 35 in good health and CMV-seronegative. The CDR3 DNA follows: TGTGCCAGCCGTCGTGGCAGGGGGACCTACGAGCAGTACTTC. Its translation is CASRRGRGTYEQYF.